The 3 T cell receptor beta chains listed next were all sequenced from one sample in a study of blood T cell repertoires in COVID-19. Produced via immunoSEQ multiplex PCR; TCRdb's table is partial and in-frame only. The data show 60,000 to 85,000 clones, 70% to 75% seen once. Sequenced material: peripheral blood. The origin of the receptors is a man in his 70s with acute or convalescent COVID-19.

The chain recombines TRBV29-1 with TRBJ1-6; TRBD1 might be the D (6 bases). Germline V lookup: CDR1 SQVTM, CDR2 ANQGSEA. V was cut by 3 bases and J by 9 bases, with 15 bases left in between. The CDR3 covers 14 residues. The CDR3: CSVDPTGSGSPLHF. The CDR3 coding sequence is TGCAGCGTTGACCCTACAGGGTCGGGTTCACCCCTCCACTTT.

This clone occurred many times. The CDR3 DNA reads as TGTGCCACCAGCAGAGTCCCCGGACAGGGGGCAGATACGCAGTATTTT. It encodes CATSRVPGQGADTQYF. V usage is TRBV15 and J usage is TRBJ2-3; 10 positions agree with TRBD1. The length of the CDR3 is 16 residues. Losses at the gene ends were 1 base for V and 4 bases for J; bases not matched to a gene: 5. Germline loops: CDR1 LNHNV, CDR2 YYDKDF (reference sequence).

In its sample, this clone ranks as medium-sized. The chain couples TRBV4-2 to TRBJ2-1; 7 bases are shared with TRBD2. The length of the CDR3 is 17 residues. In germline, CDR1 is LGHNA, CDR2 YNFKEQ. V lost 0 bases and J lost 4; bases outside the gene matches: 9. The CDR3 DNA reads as TGTGCCAGCAGCCAAGACGGAGGACTAGAGCCGTACAATGAGCAGTTCTTC. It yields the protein CASSQDGGLEPYNEQFF.